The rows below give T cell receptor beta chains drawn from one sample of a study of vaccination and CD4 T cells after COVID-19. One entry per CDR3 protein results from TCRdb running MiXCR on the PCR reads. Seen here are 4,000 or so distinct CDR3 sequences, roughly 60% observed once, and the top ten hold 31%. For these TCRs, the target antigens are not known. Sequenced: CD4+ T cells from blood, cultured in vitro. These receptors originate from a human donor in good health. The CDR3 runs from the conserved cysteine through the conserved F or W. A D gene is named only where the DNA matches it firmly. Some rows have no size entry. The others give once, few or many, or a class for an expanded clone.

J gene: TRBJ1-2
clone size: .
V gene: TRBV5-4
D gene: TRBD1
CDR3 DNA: TGTGCCAGCAGCTTATCAGGGGGCGCGTCTGGCTACACCTTC
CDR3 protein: CASSLSGGASGYTF

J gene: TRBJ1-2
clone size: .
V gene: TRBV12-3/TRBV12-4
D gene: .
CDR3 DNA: TGTGCCAGCAGTGCCCGGACGGATTATGGCTACACCTTC
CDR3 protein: CASSARTDYGYTF

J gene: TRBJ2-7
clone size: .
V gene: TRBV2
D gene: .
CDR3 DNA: TGTGCCAGCAGGCCGGATTCCTACGAGCAGTACTTC
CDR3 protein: CASRPDSYEQYF

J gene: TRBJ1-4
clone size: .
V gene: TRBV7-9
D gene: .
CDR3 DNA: TGTGCCAGCAGCCCTCGAGTCGTTGTGGGGGCCGCAACTAATGAAAAACTGTTTTTT
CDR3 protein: CASSPRVVVGAATNEKLFF

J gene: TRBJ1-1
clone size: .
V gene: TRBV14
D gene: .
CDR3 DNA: TGTGCCAGCAGCCCGAAGATGGGCTCAGGCACTGAAGCTTTCTTT
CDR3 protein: CASSPKMGSGTEAFF

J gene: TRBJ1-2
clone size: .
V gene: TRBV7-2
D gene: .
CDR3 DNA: TGTGCCAGCAGCTTAGGGCCCCAACCCGGAGGCTACACCTTC
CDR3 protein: CASSLGPQPGGYTF

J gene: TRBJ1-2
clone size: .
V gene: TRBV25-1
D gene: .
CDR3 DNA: TGTGCCACCCTGAATTCGGGGGGGGCGAATGGCTACACCTTC
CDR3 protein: CATLNSGGANGYTF

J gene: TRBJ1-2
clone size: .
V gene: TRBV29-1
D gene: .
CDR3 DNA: TGCAGCGTTGAAGCTAACTATGGCTACACCTTC
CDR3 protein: CSVEANYGYTF

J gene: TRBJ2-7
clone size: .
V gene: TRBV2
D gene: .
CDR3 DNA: TGTGCCAGCAGTGACGAGAGGGAGCAGTACTTC
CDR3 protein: CASSDEREQYF

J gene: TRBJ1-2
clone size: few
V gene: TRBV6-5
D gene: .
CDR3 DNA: TGTGCCAGCAGTTACTCGGGCAGGCCGGAGGAGGGCTACACCTTC
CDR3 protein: CASSYSGRPEEGYTF

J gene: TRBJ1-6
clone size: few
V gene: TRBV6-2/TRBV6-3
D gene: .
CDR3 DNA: TGTGCCAGCAGGTGGCCACCACAGGGACCCCTCCACTTT
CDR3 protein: CASRWPPQGPLHF

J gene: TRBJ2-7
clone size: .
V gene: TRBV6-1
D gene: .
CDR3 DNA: TGTGCCAGCAGCTCCGGGACAACCCCTGAGGAGCAGTACTTC
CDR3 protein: CASSSGTTPEEQYF

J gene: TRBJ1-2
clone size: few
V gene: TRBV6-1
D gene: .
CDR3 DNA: TGTGCCAGCAGAGGGGGTGGCTACACCTTC
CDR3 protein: CASRGGGYTF

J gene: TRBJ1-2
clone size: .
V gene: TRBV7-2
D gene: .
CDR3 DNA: TGTGCCAGCAGCCCAACGGAGGTTGGGGGCTACACCTTC
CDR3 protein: CASSPTEVGGYTF

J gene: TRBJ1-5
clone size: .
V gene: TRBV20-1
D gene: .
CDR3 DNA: TGCAGTGCCCAAGATCCCCAACGGGGGGCTGATCAGCCCCAGCATTTT
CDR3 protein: CSAQDPQRGADQPQHF

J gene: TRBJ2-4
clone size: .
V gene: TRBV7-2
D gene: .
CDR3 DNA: TGTGCCAGCAGCCAAAACAGGGCCCAAAAAAACATTCAGTACTTC
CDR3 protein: CASSQNRAQKNIQYF

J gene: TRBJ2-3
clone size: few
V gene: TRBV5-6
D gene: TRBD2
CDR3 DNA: TGTGCCAGCAGCTTGGGAGCGGGGCTAGCGGCAGATACGCAGTATTTT
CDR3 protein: CASSLGAGLAADTQYF

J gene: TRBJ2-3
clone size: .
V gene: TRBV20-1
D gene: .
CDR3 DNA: TGCAGTGCCAGCCATCACACAGATACGCAGTATTTT
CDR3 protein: CSASHHTDTQYF

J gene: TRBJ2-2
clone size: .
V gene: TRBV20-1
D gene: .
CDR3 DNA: TGCAGTGCTAGAGATCAAGAGAACACCGGGGAGCTGTTTTTT
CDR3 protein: CSARDQENTGELFF

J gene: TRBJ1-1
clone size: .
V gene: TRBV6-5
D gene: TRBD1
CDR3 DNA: TGTGCCAGCAGTTCGGACAGGGGGCGTACAACTTTCTTT
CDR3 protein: CASSSDRGRTTFF

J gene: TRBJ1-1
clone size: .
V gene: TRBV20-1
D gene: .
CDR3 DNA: TGCAGTGCTAGTGAGGGAGATGGCACTGAAGCTTTCTTT
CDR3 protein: CSASEGDGTEAFF

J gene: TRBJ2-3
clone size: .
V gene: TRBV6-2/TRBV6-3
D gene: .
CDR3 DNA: TGTGCCAGCAACTCCTCCCCCGGCAGGCAGTATTTT
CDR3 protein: CASNSSPGRQYF

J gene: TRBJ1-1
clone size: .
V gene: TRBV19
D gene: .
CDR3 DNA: TGTGCCAGTATCGAGGCTGGTAGGTACACTGAAGCTTTCTTT
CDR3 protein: CASIEAGRYTEAFF

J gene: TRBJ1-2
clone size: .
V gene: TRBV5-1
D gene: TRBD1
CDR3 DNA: TGCGCCAGCAGGTCCACAGGGGGCTATGGCTACACCTTC
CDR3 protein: CASRSTGGYGYTF

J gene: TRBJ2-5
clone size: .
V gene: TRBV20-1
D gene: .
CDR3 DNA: TGCAGTGCGTCGTCGGGAATTGGGGGAGAGACCCAGTACTTC
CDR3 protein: CSASSGIGGETQYF

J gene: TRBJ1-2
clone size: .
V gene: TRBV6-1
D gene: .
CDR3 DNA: TGTGCCAGCAGTCAGAGTTCCGGACGGGTAAACTATGGCTACACCTTC
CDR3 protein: CASSQSSGRVNYGYTF

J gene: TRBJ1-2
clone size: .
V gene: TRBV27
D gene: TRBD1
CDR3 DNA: TGTGCCAGCAGTACCTACTTACAGGGGCTGGGTGGCTACACCTTC
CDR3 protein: CASSTYLQGLGGYTF

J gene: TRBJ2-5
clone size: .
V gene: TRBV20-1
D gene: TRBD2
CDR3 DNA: TGCAGTGCCAACAACGGACTAGCGGGAGATGGGACCCAGTACTTC
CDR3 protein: CSANNGLAGDGTQYF

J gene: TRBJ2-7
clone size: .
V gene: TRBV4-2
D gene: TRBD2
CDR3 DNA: TGTGCCAGCAGCCAGACTAGCGGGAACTACGAGCAGTACTTC
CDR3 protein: CASSQTSGNYEQYF

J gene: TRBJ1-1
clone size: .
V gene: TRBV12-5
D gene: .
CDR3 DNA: TGTGCTAGTGGTTTAAGGGGGGACACTGAAGCTTTCTTT
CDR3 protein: CASGLRGDTEAFF

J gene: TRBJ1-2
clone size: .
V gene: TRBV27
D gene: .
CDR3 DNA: TGTGCCAGCAGTTTCGACGCAGGGGCGCTCGGCTACACCTTC
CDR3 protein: CASSFDAGALGYTF

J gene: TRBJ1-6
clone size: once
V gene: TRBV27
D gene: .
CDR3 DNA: TGTGCCAGCGGGGGGCGGACGGTCGATAATTCACCCCTCCACTTT
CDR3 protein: CASGGRTVDNSPLHF

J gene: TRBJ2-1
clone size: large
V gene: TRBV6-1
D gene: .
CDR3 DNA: TGTGCCAGCAGCCCGACCCGGTGGGGAGGAACCTACAATGAGCAGTTCTTC
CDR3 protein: CASSPTRWGGTYNEQFF

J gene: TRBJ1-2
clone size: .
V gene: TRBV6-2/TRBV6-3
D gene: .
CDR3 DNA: TGTGCCAGCACTAAACAAGCGTATGGCTACACCTTC
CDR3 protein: CASTKQAYGYTF

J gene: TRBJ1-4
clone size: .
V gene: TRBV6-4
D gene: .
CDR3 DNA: TGTGCCAGCAGTGAGTCCCTGAACGTTAATGAAAAACTGTTTTTT
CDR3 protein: CASSESLNVNEKLFF

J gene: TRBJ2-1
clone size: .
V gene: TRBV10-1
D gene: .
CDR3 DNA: TGCGCCAGCAGTGAGGGACTAACTCACAATGAGCAGTTCTTC
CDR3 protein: CASSEGLTHNEQFF

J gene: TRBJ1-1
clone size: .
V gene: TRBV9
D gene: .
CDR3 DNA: TGTGCCAGCAGCGTAGGTCCGGGAGTGGGGAACACTGAAGCTTTCTTT
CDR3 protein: CASSVGPGVGNTEAFF

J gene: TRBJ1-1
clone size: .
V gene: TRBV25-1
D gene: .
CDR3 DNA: TGTGCCAGCAGTGTAATGGGGGGGACCACTGAAGCTTTCTTT
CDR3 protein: CASSVMGGTTEAFF